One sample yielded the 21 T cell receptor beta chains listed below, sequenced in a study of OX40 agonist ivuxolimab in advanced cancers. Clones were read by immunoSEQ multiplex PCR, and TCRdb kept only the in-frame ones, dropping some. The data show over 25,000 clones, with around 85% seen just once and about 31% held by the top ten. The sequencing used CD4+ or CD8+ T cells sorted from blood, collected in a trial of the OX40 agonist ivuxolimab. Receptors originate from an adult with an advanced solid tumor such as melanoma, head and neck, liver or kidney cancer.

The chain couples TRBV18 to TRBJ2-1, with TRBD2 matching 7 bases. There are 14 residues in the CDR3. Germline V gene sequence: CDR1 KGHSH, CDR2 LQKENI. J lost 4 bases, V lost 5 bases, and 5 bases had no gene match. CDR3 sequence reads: CASSSLAEYNEQFF. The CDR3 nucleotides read TGTGCCAGCTCATCCCTAGCGGAATACAATGAGCAGTTCTTC.

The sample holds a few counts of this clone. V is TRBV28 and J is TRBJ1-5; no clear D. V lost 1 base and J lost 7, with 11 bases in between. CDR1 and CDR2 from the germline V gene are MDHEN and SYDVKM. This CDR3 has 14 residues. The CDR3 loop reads CASSLLGRKQPQHF. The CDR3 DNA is TGTGCCAGCAGTTTATTAGGCAGAAAGCAGCCCCAGCATTTT.

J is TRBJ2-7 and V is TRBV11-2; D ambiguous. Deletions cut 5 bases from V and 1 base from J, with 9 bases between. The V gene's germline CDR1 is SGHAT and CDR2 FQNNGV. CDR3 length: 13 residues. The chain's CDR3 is CASSLGESYEQYF. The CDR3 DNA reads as TGTGCCAGCAGCCTTGGTGAGTCCTACGAGCAGTACTTC.

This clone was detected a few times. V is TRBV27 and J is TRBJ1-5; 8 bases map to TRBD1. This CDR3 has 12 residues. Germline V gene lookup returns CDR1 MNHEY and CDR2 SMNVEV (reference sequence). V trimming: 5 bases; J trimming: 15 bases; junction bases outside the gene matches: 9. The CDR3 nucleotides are TGTGCCAGCAGTATCTGGGACAGGTTGGCGCATTTT. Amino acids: CASSIWDRLAHF.

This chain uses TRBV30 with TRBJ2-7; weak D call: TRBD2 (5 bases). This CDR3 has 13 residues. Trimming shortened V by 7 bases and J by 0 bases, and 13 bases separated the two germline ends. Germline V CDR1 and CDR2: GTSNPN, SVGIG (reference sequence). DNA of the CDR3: TGTGCCTCCCGGGATGGGCACTCCTACGAGCAGTACTTC. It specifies CASRDGHSYEQYF.

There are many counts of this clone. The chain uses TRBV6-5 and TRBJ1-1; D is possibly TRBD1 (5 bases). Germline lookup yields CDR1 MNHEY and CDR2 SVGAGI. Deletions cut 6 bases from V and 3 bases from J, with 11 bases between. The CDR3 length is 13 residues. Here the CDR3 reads CASSPDSYTEAFF. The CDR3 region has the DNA TGTGCCAGCAGCCCAGACAGCTACACTGAAGCTTTCTTT.

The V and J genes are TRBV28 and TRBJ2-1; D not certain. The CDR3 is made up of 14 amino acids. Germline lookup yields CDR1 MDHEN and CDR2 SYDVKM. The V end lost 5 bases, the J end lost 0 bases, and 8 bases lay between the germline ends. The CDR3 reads CASSPVGSYNEQFF. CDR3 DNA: TGTGCCAGCAGTCCCGTAGGCTCCTACAATGAGCAGTTCTTC.

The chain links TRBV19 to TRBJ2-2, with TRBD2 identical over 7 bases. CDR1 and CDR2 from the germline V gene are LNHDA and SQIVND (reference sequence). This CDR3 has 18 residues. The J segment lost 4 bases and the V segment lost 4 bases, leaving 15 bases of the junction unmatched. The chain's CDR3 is CASSTGGTPSSSTGELFF. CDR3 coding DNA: TGTGCCAGTAGTACCGGGGGGACCCCCAGCAGTAGCACCGGGGAGCTGTTTTTT.

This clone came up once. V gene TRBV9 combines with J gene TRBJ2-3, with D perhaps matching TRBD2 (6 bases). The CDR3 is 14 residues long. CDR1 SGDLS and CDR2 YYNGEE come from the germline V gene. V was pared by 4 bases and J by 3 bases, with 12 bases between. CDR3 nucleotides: TGTGCCAGCAGCTCCGGGGGAGTTACAGATACGCAGTATTTT. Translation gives CASSSGGVTDTQYF.

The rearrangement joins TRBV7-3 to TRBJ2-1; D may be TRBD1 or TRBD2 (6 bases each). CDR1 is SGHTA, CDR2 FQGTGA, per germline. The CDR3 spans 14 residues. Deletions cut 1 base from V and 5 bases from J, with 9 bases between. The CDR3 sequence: CASSLKGGNNEQFF. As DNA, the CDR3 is TGTGCCAGCAGCTTAAAGGGGGGAAACAATGAGCAGTTCTTC.

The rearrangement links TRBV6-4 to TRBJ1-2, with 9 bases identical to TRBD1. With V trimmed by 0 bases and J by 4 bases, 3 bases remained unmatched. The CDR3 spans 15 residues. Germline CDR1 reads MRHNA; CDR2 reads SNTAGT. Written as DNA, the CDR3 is TGTGCCAGCAGTGACTCCCGGACAGGGGTCTATGGCTACACCTTC. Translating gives CASSDSRTGVYGYTF.

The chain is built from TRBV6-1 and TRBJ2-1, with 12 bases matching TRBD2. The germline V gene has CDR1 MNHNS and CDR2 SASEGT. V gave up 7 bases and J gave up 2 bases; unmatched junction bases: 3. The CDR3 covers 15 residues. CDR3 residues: CASMTSGGPYNEQFF. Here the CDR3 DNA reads TGTGCCAGCATGACTAGCGGGGGCCCCTACAATGAGCAGTTCTTC.

The CDR3 bases are TGTGCCAGCAGCCCTGCTCTAGCGCTCTCCTACGAGCAGTACTTC. Residues: CASSPALALSYEQYF. This chain uses TRBV13 with TRBJ2-7; a possible D gene is TRBD2 (6 bases). Per the germline V gene, CDR1 is PRHDT and CDR2 is FYEKMQ (reference sequence). V was trimmed by 5 bases and J by 0 bases, leaving 14 bases between them. This CDR3 is 15 amino acids long.

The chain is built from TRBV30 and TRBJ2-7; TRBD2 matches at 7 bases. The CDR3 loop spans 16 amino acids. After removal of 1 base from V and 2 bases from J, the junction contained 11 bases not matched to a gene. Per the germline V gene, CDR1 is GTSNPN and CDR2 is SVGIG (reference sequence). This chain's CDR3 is CAWSDYSGRGTYEQYF. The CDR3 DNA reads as TGTGCCTGGAGTGACTATAGCGGGCGGGGCACCTACGAGCAGTACTTC.

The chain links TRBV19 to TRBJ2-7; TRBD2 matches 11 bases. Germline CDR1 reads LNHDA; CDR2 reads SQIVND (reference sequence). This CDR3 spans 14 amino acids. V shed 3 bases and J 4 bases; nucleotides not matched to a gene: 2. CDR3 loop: CASSISGRAYEQYF. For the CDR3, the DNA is TGTGCCAGTAGTATTAGCGGGAGGGCGTACGAGCAGTACTTC.

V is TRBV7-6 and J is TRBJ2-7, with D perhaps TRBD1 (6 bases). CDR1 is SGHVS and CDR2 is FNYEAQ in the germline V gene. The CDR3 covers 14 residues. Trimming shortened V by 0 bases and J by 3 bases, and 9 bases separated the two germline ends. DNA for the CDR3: TGTGCCAGCAGCTTAGCGGACAGTTTCTACGAGCAGTACTTC. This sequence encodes CASSLADSFYEQYF.

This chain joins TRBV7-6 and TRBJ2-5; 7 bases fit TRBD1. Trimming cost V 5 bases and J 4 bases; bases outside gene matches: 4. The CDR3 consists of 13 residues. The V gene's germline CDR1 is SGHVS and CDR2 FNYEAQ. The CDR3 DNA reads TGTGCCAGCAGCAACAGGGGTGGAGAGACCCAGTACTTC. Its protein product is CASSNRGGETQYF.

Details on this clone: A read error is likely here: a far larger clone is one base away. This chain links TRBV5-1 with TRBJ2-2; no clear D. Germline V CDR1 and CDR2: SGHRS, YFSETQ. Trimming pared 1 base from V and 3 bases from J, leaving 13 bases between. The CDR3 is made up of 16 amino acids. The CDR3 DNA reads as TGCGCCAGCAGCTTGTCACACGACACTTACACCGGGGAGCTGTTTTTT. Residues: CASSLSHDTYTGELFF.

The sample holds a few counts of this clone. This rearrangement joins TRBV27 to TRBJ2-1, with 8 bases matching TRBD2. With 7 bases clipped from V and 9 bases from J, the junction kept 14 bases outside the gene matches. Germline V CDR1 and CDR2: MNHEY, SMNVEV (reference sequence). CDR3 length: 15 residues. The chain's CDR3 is CASTQGPAGAGEQFF. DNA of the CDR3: TGTGCCAGCACTCAAGGACCAGCGGGAGCGGGTGAGCAGTTCTTC.

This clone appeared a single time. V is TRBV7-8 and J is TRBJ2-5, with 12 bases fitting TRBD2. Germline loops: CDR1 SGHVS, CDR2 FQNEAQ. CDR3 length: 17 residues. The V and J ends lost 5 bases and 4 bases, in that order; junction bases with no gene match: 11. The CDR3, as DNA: TGTGCCAGCAGCCCAGACCTAGCGGGGGGGCCCGGAGAGACCCAGTACTTC. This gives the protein CASSPDLAGGPGETQYF.

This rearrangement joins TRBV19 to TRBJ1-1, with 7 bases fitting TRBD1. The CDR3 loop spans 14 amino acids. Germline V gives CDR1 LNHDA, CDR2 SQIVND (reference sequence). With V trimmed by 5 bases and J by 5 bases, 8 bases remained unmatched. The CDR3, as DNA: TGTGCCAGTAGTGCTACAGGGGATCGGACTGAAGCTTTCTTT. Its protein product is CASSATGDRTEAFF.